The subject of this entry is one TCR beta chain. Its cognate antigen is unknown. TCR beta CDR3 region amplification was performed from RNA transcripts. The HTBI primer set served for first-round RT-PCR of the TCR CDR3. TCRdb re-called the multiplex PCR reads through MiXCR, storing one row per CDR3 protein. The table includes 300,000 to 400,000 distinct CDR3 sequences, 15% to 20% detected once. This CDR3 is 13 amino acids long. Germline V CDR1 and CDR2: SQVTM, ANQGSEA. V gave up 6 bases and J gave up 4 bases, with 13 bases separating them. The data derive from a study of T cells in Graves' hyperthyroidism and ophthalmopathy. Used for diagnoses were clinical symptoms, serum thyroxine and TRAb, thyroid ultrasound and orbital computed tomography. Findings and caveats of the study: By a 13 V-J model, ophthalmopathy was set apart from stable hyperthyroidism.

This TCR came from a woman aged 45-65 years with Graves' hyperthyroidism. J is TRBJ2-1 and V is TRBV29-1; D remains unclear. The sequenced sample consisted of blood. CDR3: CSVTPLSYNEQFF. CDR3 nucleotides: TGCAGCGTAACGCCCCTTTCTTACAATGAGCAGTTCTTC.